This TCR beta chain was documented in a study of T cells in localized non-small cell lung cancer. Study-level points and caveats: Peak T cell clonality was found in uninvolved adjacent lung, exceeding tumor. Density of T cells in blood, when higher, went with longer overall survival.

Comment on this clone: What it binds is unknown.

The CDR3 totals 12 residues. Germline-derived CDR1 and CDR2 are MDHEN and SYDVKM. Trimming cost V 3 bases and J 8 bases, with 10 bases left between them. Profiled with immunoSEQ multiplex PCR; TCRdb holds only in-frame clones, not every one. The sample lists approximately 100,000 clones, under 95% occurring once. The sequence was obtained from a woman aged 35-75 years with stage II squamous cell lung carcinoma. The chain carries TRBV28 and TRBJ1-1; no firm D call. This specimen consisted of PBMCs, obtained before any cancer treatment. The CDR3 nucleotides read TGTGCCAGCAGTTTGGGAGCGATCGAAGCTTTCTTT. It translates to CASSLGAIEAFF.